Listed here are 25 T cell receptor beta chains from one sample, sequenced in a study of response to subunit inactivated influenza vaccine. TCRdb reprocessed the RT-PCR reads with MiXCR, giving one entry per CDR3 protein. The repertoire holds 540,000 or so distinct CDR3 sequences, 10% to 15% seen once, with roughly 14% in the top ten. Specimen: PBMCs from blood, collected roughly 6 weeks after vaccination. Source of these receptors: a man in his forties or fifties who received an inactivated influenza vaccine.

This clonotype was observed a few times. V usage is TRBV18 and J usage is TRBJ2-1; 11 bases agree with TRBD2. J was trimmed by 7 bases and V by 4 bases; bases with no gene match: 6. Per the germline V gene, CDR1 is KGHSH and CDR2 is LQKENI. This CDR3 region has 15 residues. CDR3 DNA sequence: TGTGCCAGCTCACGAGTAGCGGGGGGGCGTAATGAGCAGTTCTTC. It is translated as CASSRVAGGRNEQFF.

This clonotype was observed a handful of times. The V gene is TRBV6-2 or TRBV6-3, the J gene TRBJ2-6; D gene ambiguous. The CDR3 length is 14 residues. Trimming pared 5 bases from V and 2 bases from J, leaving 7 bases between. CDR1 and CDR2 from the germline V gene are MNHEY and SVGEGT. CDR3 nucleotides: TGTGCCAGCAGTCCCTGGGCTGGGGCCAACGTCCTGACTTTC. Translated, it gives CASSPWAGANVLTF.

This clonotype was detected a few times. CDR3 in DNA: TGTGCCAGCAGCTTAACGAACGATGAGCAGTTCTTC. Translated, it gives CASSLTNDEQFF. The chain recombines TRBV7-3 with TRBJ2-1; D is unclear. The V end was cut by 0 bases, the J end by 8 bases, with 5 bases between. The germline V gene has CDR1 SGHTA and CDR2 FQGTGA. The CDR3 is made up of 12 amino acids.

This clonotype was observed a few times. The chain couples TRBV5-1 to TRBJ1-5, with D perhaps TRBD1 (5 bases). This CDR3 is 13 amino acids long. Germline CDR1 reads SGHRS; CDR2 reads YFSETQ. V was trimmed by 6 bases and J by 3 bases, leaving 10 bases between them. The CDR3: CASTQGPNQPQHF. For the CDR3, the DNA is TGCGCCAGCACTCAGGGACCCAATCAGCCCCAGCATTTT.

This clonotype was counted many times. The chain carries TRBV12-3 or TRBV12-4 and TRBJ2-5; 9 bases fit TRBD2. The V segment lost 6 bases and the J segment 1 base; nucleotides outside the gene matches: 3. The CDR3 consists of 14 residues. The CDR3 loop is CASRTTSGQETQYF. The CDR3 nucleotides are TGTGCCAGCAGGACGACTAGCGGCCAAGAGACCCAGTACTTC.

This clonotype was recorded a few times. CDR3 coding DNA: TGTGCCAGCACCCCTGGACTCATGGCTGGCAATGAGCAGTTCTTC. It codes for CASTPGLMAGNEQFF. The chain joins TRBV7-9 to TRBJ2-1; tentatively, D is TRBD2 (5 bases). The ends were cut back, 7 bases at V and 6 bases at J, with 19 bases in the middle. The V gene's germline CDR1 is SEHNR and CDR2 FQNEAQ (reference sequence). The CDR3 is made up of 15 amino acids. The complete variable domain, with remaining parts taken from reference TRBV7-9 and TRBJ2-1, reads DTGVSQNPRHKITKRGQNVTFRCDPISEHNRLYWYRQTLGQGPEFLTYFQNEAQLEKSRLLSDRFSAERPKGSFSTLEIQRTEQGDSAMYLCASTPGLMAGNEQFFGPGTRLTVL.

This clonotype was recorded a few times. The chain uses TRBV7-9 and TRBJ2-3; tentatively, D is TRBD1 or TRBD2 (6 bases each). This CDR3 contains 12 residues. Trimming took off 8 bases at V and 4 bases at J, with 10 bases between the two ends. Germline V gene lookup returns CDR1 SEHNR and CDR2 FQNEAQ (reference sequence). The CDR3, as DNA: TGTGCCAGCCGGGGGCCCGCAGATACGCAGTATTTT. Its translation: CASRGPADTQYF.

In this sample, this clonotype turned up a few times. The chain employs TRBV29-1 and TRBJ2-7; 11 nucleotides align to TRBD1. Germline V CDR1 and CDR2: SQVTM, ANQGSEA. The CDR3 totals 15 residues. With 2 bases clipped from V and 2 bases from J, the junction kept 5 bases outside the gene matches. CDR3: CSVEPGTGGAYEQYF. The DNA of the CDR3 is TGCAGCGTTGAACCCGGGACAGGGGGAGCCTACGAGCAGTACTTC.

This rearrangement joins TRBV5-1 to TRBJ2-1; 7 bases map to TRBD1. Germline CDR1 and CDR2: SGHRS and YFSETQ. The CDR3 has 15 amino acids. The J segment lost 7 bases and the V segment lost 4 bases, leaving 11 bases of the junction unmatched. The CDR3 loop is CASSPIRGGENEQFF. CDR3 sequence (DNA): TGCGCCAGCAGCCCTATTAGAGGGGGCGAGAATGAGCAGTTCTTC.

This chain connects TRBV27 to TRBJ1-4; a possible D gene is TRBD1 (5 bases). Trimming took off 2 bases at V and 7 bases at J, with 14 bases between the two ends. Per the germline V gene, CDR1 is MNHEY and CDR2 is SMNVEV (reference sequence). The CDR3 is made up of 15 amino acids. The CDR3 sequence: CASSLGGGPPEKLFF. Written as DNA, the CDR3 is TGTGCCAGCAGTTTAGGCGGGGGACCTCCTGAAAAACTGTTTTTT.

The chain combines TRBV7-2 with TRBJ1-4; D is perhaps TRBD1 (5 bases). Germline-derived CDR1 and CDR2 are SGHTA and FQGNSA. This CDR3 has 14 amino acids. V lost 3 bases and J lost 4, with 9 bases in between. As DNA, the CDR3 is TGTGCCAGCAGCTTGACGGGACTTAATGAAAAACTGTTTTTT. Encoded protein: CASSLTGLNEKLFF.

This clonotype was seen at least ten times. The chain uses TRBV20-1 and TRBJ1-2; D possibly corresponds to TRBD1 (6 bases). Trimming stripped 1 base from V and 7 bases from J, with 16 bases between. Germline CDR1 DFQATT, CDR2 SNEGSKA (reference sequence). There are 14 residues in the CDR3. The CDR3 reads CSARVRGGRFGYTF. CDR3 in DNA: TGCAGTGCTAGAGTAAGGGGGGGACGATTTGGCTACACCTTC.

This clonotype has more than one count but fewer than ten. V gene TRBV18 combines with J gene TRBJ2-5; 7 bases are a match to TRBD1. The CDR3 spans 17 residues. J gave up 2 bases and V 0 bases, and 9 bases lay outside the gene matches. The V gene's germline CDR1 is KGHSH and CDR2 LQKENI. CDR3 loop: CASSPPWPGRGQETQYF. The DNA of the CDR3 is TGTGCCAGCTCACCACCCTGGCCAGGCAGGGGGCAAGAGACCCAGTACTTC.

This clonotype was detected many times. This rearrangement joins TRBV20-1 to TRBJ2-7; TRBD1 agrees at 8 bases. The trim removed 3 bases at V and 2 bases at J, leaving 3 bases unmatched. CDR1 is DFQATT and CDR2 is SNEGSKA in the germline V gene (reference sequence). The length of the CDR3 is 13 residues. CDR3: CSASWTGTYEQYF. As DNA, the CDR3 is TGCAGTGCTAGTTGGACAGGGACCTACGAGCAGTACTTC.

The chain recombines TRBV7-9 with TRBJ2-3; D unclear. Trimming stripped 5 bases from V and 1 base from J, with 19 bases between. The germline gives CDR1 SEHNR, CDR2 FQNEAQ (reference sequence). The CDR3 totals 17 residues. The CDR3 here is CASSPAWARPGTDTQYF. As DNA, the CDR3 is TGTGCCAGCAGCCCCGCGTGGGCTCGCCCCGGCACAGATACGCAGTATTTT.

The V gene is TRBV6-5, the J gene TRBJ2-2, with 8 nucleotides matching TRBD2. The germline V gene encodes CDR1 MNHEY and CDR2 SVGAGI. There are 17 residues in the CDR3. After removal of 0 bases from V and 2 bases from J, the junction contained 5 bases not matched to a gene. Here the CDR3 DNA reads TGTGCCAGCAGTTACTCCCCAGGGACTAGAAACACCGGGGAGCTGTTTTTT. Its translation is CASSYSPGTRNTGELFF.

This clonotype was counted at least ten times. This chain links TRBV4-2 with TRBJ2-5; the match to TRBD1 covers 7 bases. The V and J ends lost 0 bases and 4 bases, in that order; junction bases with no gene match: 5. The CDR3 extends over 15 amino acids. The germline gives CDR1 LGHNA, CDR2 YNFKEQ. CDR3 loop: CASSQETGTGETQYF. The DNA of the CDR3 is TGTGCCAGCAGCCAAGAGACAGGGACGGGAGAGACCCAGTACTTC.

The V gene is TRBV6-2 or TRBV6-3, the J gene TRBJ2-5, with 11 bases identical to TRBD2. The germline gives CDR1 MNHEY, CDR2 SVGEGT. CDR3 length equals 17 residues. V shed 0 bases and J 1 base; nucleotides not matched to a gene: 4. The CDR3 region has the DNA TGTGCCAGCAGTTACTCGCTAGCGGGGGGAACCCAAGAGACCCAGTACTTC. Translated: CASSYSLAGGTQETQYF.

The V call is TRBV7-1, the J call TRBJ2-5, with unresolved D. TRBV7-1 qualifies as an ORF whose function is uncertain. The length of the CDR3 is 16 residues. V was shortened by 5 bases and J by 5 bases, with 21 bases between the two germline ends. CDR3 nucleotides: TGTGCCAGCAGCCCCGGGCTCCGCGGATTTCTCGAGACCCAGTACTTC. Encoded protein: CASSPGLRGFLETQYF.

This clonotype was detected ten times or more. J is TRBJ2-7 and V is TRBV20-1; a possible D gene is TRBD2 (7 bases). The ends were cut back, 6 bases at V and 5 bases at J, with 20 bases in the middle. The CDR3 is made up of 14 amino acids. Germline values: CDR1 DFQATT, CDR2 SNEGSKA (reference sequence). CDR3 coding DNA: TGCAGTGCGCAAGCCCCGGGGGGCAGGGACGAGCAGTACTTC. Translating gives CSAQAPGGRDEQYF.

This clonotype was observed a handful of times. The genes are TRBV20-1 and TRBJ1-2, with D perhaps TRBD1 (5 bases). V lost 2 bases, J lost 4 bases, and 11 bases lay in between. Germline loops: CDR1 DFQATT, CDR2 SNEGSKA (reference sequence). This CDR3 contains 13 residues. CDR3 amino acids: CSARRQGLYGYTF. In DNA form, the CDR3 reads TGCAGTGCTAGAAGGCAGGGACTCTATGGCTACACCTTC.

This clonotype was seen only a few times. The V gene is TRBV12-3 or TRBV12-4, the J gene TRBJ1-2, with D uncertain. The CDR3 contains 13 residues. V lost 5 bases and J 3 bases, leaving 10 bases between the germline ends. The chain's CDR3 is CASSPGLYYGYTF. Here the CDR3 DNA reads TGTGCCAGCAGTCCCGGACTCTACTATGGCTACACCTTC.

This chain connects TRBV29-1 to TRBJ2-1; D remains unclear. Germline values: CDR1 SQVTM, CDR2 ANQGSEA. The CDR3 length is 13 residues. Trimming took off 4 bases at V and 0 bases at J, with 7 bases between the two ends. This CDR3 is CSVAWTSYNEQFF. The CDR3 DNA reads as TGCAGCGTTGCTTGGACCTCCTACAATGAGCAGTTCTTC.

This clonotype was observed a handful of times. CDR3 DNA: TGCAGTGCTCCGACAGGAGCCTACGAGCAGTACTTC. Protein product: CSAPTGAYEQYF. The chain recombines TRBV20-1 with TRBJ2-7; D is perhaps TRBD1 (6 bases). Germline V gene sequence: CDR1 DFQATT, CDR2 SNEGSKA (reference sequence). This CDR3 is built from 12 residues. The V end was cut by 5 bases, the J end by 2 bases, with 10 bases between.

The chain carries TRBV2 and TRBJ2-7; the D gene is possibly TRBD2 (6 bases). Germline V gene lookup returns CDR1 SNHLY and CDR2 FYNNEI. Trimming took off 1 base at V and 2 bases at J, with 9 bases between the two ends. This CDR3 contains 14 residues. The CDR3 DNA is TGTGCCAGCAGTGAAGGGCGGGGACCCTACGAGCAGTACTTC. Protein sequence: CASSEGRGPYEQYF.